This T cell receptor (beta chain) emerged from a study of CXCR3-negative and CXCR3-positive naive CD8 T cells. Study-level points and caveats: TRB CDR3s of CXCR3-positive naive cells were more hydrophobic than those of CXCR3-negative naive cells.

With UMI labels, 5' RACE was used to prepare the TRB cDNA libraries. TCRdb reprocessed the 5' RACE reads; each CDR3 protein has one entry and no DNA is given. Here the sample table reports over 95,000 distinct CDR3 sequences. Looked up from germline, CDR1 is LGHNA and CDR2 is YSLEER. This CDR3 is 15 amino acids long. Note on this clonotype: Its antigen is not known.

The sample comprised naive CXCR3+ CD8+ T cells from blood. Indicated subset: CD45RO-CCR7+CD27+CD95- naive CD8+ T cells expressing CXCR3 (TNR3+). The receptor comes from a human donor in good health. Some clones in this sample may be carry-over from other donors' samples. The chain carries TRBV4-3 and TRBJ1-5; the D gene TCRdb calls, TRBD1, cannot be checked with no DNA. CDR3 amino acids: CASSQDRGPFWPQHF.